Below are 29 T cell receptor beta chains sequenced from a single sample in a study of CD8+ T cells in alopecia areata. The treatment denotes: oral pan-JAK inhibitor, 5-10 mg twice daily. RNA extraction and reverse transcription yielded cDNA as sequencing template. The method was immunoSEQ multiplex PCR; TCRdb's version includes in-frame clones alone and lacks a portion of them. The sample contains 200,000 to 250,000 clones, about 57% of which appear only once. Sequenced here: CD4+ T cells sorted from blood, sampled at week 4, from a patient treated with tofacitinib. The origin of the receptors is a human donor with alopecia areata.

This chain connects TRBV4-3 to TRBJ1-2; possible D gene TRBD1, 6 bases. CDR3 length equals 16 residues. CDR1 and CDR2 from the germline V gene are LGHNA and YSLEER. Trimming removed 1 base at V and 6 bases at J, with 18 bases between. CDR3 coding DNA: TGCGCCAGCAGCCAAGGTTCGCGGGGGCAATGGAATGGCTACACCTTC. Its protein product is CASSQGSRGQWNGYTF.

V is TRBV15 and J is TRBJ2-1, with D unresolved. Germline values: CDR1 LNHNV, CDR2 YYDKDF (reference sequence). This CDR3 is built from 15 residues. The V end was cut by 0 bases, the J end by 0 bases, with 6 bases between. The CDR3 sequence is CATSRDTSSYNEQFF. The CDR3 nucleotides read TGTGCCACCAGCAGAGACACAAGCTCCTACAATGAGCAGTTCTTC.

This clone showed up just a few times. The rearrangement joins TRBV6-6 to TRBJ1-3; D not resolved. CDR3 length: 15 residues. Trimming left V 7 bases short and J 0 bases short, with 13 bases between. Germline V CDR1 and CDR2: MNHNY, SVGAGI (reference sequence). CDR3 residues: CASTSSGSSGNTIYF. The DNA of the CDR3 is TGTGCCAGCACCTCCTCCGGGAGCTCTGGAAACACCATATATTTT.

V is TRBV30 and J is TRBJ1-1, with TRBD1 identical over 10 bases. The CDR3 totals 16 residues. The ends lost 7 bases at V and 4 bases at J; junction bases unmatched: 15. Germline V CDR1 and CDR2: GTSNPN, SVGIG (reference sequence). As DNA, the CDR3 is TGTGCCTCGAACGTCCCGGGACAGGGGTTCGGCACTGAAGCTTTCTTT. Its translation: CASNVPGQGFGTEAFF.

In this sample, this clone turned up many times. The chain couples TRBV11-2 to TRBJ1-1; D remains ambiguous. V lost 5 bases, J lost 0 bases, and 7 bases lay in between. Germline V gene lookup returns CDR1 SGHAT and CDR2 FQNNGV. The CDR3 covers 13 residues. CDR3 amino acids: CASSVRLNTEAFF. In DNA form, the CDR3 reads TGTGCCAGCAGCGTCCGGCTGAACACTGAAGCTTTCTTT.

At least ten counts were recorded for this clone. The chain joins TRBV18 to TRBJ2-2, with D perhaps matching TRBD1 (5 bases). This CDR3 is built from 15 residues. In germline, CDR1 is KGHSH, CDR2 LQKENI. The V and J ends lost 3 bases and 2 bases respectively, with 10 bases between them. The CDR3 region has the DNA TGTGCCAGCTCACCCAACGGACAAAACACCGGGGAGCTGTTTTTT. Its protein is CASSPNGQNTGELFF.

The chain has TRBV6-5 and TRBJ1-1; D uncertain. Germline V gene data show CDR1 as MNHEY and CDR2 as SVGAGI. CDR3 length: 15 amino acids. With 0 bases removed from V and 1 base from J, the gap between germline ends came to 9 bases. In DNA form, the CDR3 reads TGTGCCAGCAGTTACTCAGGCGCTACGAACACTGAAGCTTTCTTT. This gives the protein CASSYSGATNTEAFF.

This clone came up once. The chain employs TRBV4-3 and TRBJ2-6; D not certain. CDR3 size: 16 residues. Germline CDR1 LGHNA, CDR2 YSLEER. Deletions cut 0 bases from V and 0 bases from J, with 6 bases between. CDR3: CASSQDSTSGANVLTF. For the CDR3, the DNA is TGCGCCAGCAGCCAAGATTCTACCTCTGGGGCCAACGTCCTGACTTTC.

This chain connects TRBV30 to TRBJ1-2, with D hard to call. The germline gives CDR1 GTSNPN, CDR2 SVGIG (reference sequence). Trimming took 0 bases from V and 5 from J, leaving 7 bases between them. The CDR3 runs 12 residues. The CDR3, as DNA: TGTGCCTGGAGTGTAGAGCGGTATGGCTACACCTTC. Protein product: CAWSVERYGYTF.

The chain couples TRBV5-1 to TRBJ2-5; D ambiguous. This CDR3 region has 15 residues. Trimming stripped 4 bases from V and 2 bases from J, with 15 bases between. Germline V gene data show CDR1 as SGHRS and CDR2 as YFSETQ. In DNA form, the CDR3 reads TGCGCCAGCAGCCCTTCCCCGGCGTGGCAAGAGACCCAGTACTTC. Its protein is CASSPSPAWQETQYF.

This rearrangement joins TRBV6-5 to TRBJ2-7, with D perhaps TRBD1 (5 bases). Germline V gene lookup returns CDR1 MNHEY and CDR2 SVGAGI. This CDR3 is 13 amino acids long. Between the trimmed V and J ends, which lost 6 bases and 8 bases, there was a span of 17 bases. The CDR3 region has the DNA TGTGCCAGCAGCCGCCCCGACAGTTCGAAGCAGTACTTC. It yields the protein CASSRPDSSKQYF.

The gene calls are TRBV6-5 and TRBJ1-1; TRBD1 matches at 9 bases. The CDR3 spans 13 residues. The germline V gene encodes CDR1 MNHEY and CDR2 SVGAGI. Losses at the gene ends were 7 bases for V and 4 bases for J; bases not matched to a gene: 4. The CDR3 DNA sequence: TGTGCCAGCACCGGACAGGGGAGCACTGAAGCTTTCTTT. Translated: CASTGQGSTEAFF.

This clone was seen only a few times. This chain joins TRBV25-1 and TRBJ2-1; D is uncertain. Germline V gene data show CDR1 as MGHDK and CDR2 as SYGVNS. The V end lost 3 bases, the J end lost 6 bases, and 12 bases lay between the germline ends. The CDR3 runs to 14 residues. This CDR3 is CASSDRASGNEQFF. The DNA of the CDR3 is TGTGCCAGCAGTGACCGGGCCTCTGGCAATGAGCAGTTCTTC.

The rearrangement joins TRBV29-1 to TRBJ2-7; D possibly corresponds to TRBD2 (5 bases). CDR3 length: 14 residues. Germline loops: CDR1 SQVTM, CDR2 ANQGSEA. The germline V and J ends were trimmed by 3 bases and 4 bases, with 16 bases remaining between them. The CDR3 reads CSVDTGIDGYEQYF. The CDR3, as DNA: TGCAGCGTTGATACGGGAATAGATGGGTACGAGCAGTACTTC.

The table lists this clone with a few counts. The same CDR3 is also encoded by other DNA sequences in this sample. The chain uses TRBV29-1 and TRBJ1-2; D is uncertain. V lost 6 bases and J lost 8, with 13 bases in between. The CDR3 length is 11 residues. Looked up from germline, CDR1 is SQVTM and CDR2 is ANQGSEA. Here the CDR3 reads CSVNLGYGYTF. CDR3 coding DNA: TGCAGCGTCAACCTGGGGTACGGCTACACCTTC.

The rearrangement joins TRBV18 to TRBJ1-5, with D possibly being TRBD1 (6 bases). V was trimmed by 3 bases and J by 7 bases, leaving 13 bases between them. The germline V gene has CDR1 KGHSH and CDR2 LQKENI. This CDR3 is 14 amino acids long. This chain's CDR3 is CASSPTGRDQPQHF. DNA for the CDR3: TGTGCCAGCTCACCGACAGGAAGGGACCAGCCCCAGCATTTT.

The chain links TRBV28 to TRBJ1-2; the match to TRBD1 covers 9 bases. Germline CDR1 MDHEN, CDR2 SYDVKM. This CDR3 is built from 14 residues. With V trimmed by 6 bases and J by 2 bases, 4 bases remained unmatched. The CDR3 protein is CASSVGQGNYGYTF. In DNA form, the CDR3 reads TGTGCCAGCAGCGTCGGACAGGGGAACTATGGCTACACCTTC.

This chain joins TRBV15 and TRBJ2-7, with a weak D call TRBD2 (5 bases). The CDR3 sequence is 15 residues long. Trimming left V 2 bases short and J 3 bases short, with 14 bases between. Germline CDR1 LNHNV, CDR2 YYDKDF (reference sequence). CDR3 sequence (DNA): TGTGCCACCAGCAGATCGCAATTCCGGGACTACGAGCAGTACTTC. Its protein is CATSRSQFRDYEQYF.

This clone was seen at least ten times. The genes are TRBV6-5 and TRBJ1-2; D perhaps matches TRBD1 (6 bases). The CDR3 consists of 14 residues. CDR1 is MNHEY, CDR2 SVGAGI, per germline. V lost 6 bases and J lost 5, with 16 bases in between. CDR3 sequence: CASSKTGIGYGYTF. As DNA, the CDR3 is TGTGCCAGCAGCAAAACAGGGATAGGGTATGGCTACACCTTC.

The chain links TRBV4-2 to TRBJ1-4; D call uncertain. Germline V gene data show CDR1 as LGHNA and CDR2 as YNFKEQ. The CDR3 contains 13 residues. V dropped 0 bases and J dropped 8 bases, with 7 bases sitting between them. The CDR3 sequence is CASSQDKGEKLFF. The CDR3 DNA is TGTGCCAGCAGCCAAGATAAGGGAGAAAAACTGTTTTTT.

The CDR3 region has the DNA TGCAGCGTTGTGCGGGGGGGAGACATTCAGTACTTC. It is translated as CSVVRGGDIQYF. The V call is TRBV29-1, the J call TRBJ2-4; TRBD2 matches at 9 bases. CDR1 is SQVTM and CDR2 is ANQGSEA in the germline V gene. The CDR3 spans 12 residues. After removal of 4 bases from V and 8 bases from J, the junction contained 3 bases not matched to a gene.

The table lists this clone with a count of one. The V and J genes are TRBV25-1 and TRBJ2-7, with 7 bases that match TRBD1. The junction had 6 bases not matched to a gene; V was cut back by 9 bases and J by 1 base. The germline V gene has CDR1 MGHDK and CDR2 SYGVNS. The CDR3 spans 13 residues. The CDR3 bases are TGTGCCAGTACGACAGGGCAATCCTACGAGCAGTACTTC. It is translated as CASTTGQSYEQYF.

In DNA, the CDR3 is TGCAGCGTTGAAGTTTCGCCGACCCATGAGCAGTTCTTC. It is translated as CSVEVSPTHEQFF. The chain employs TRBV29-1 and TRBJ2-1; no reliable D call. Germline CDR1 and CDR2: SQVTM and ANQGSEA. The CDR3 has 13 residues. Trimming took off 1 base at V and 8 bases at J, with 12 bases between the two ends.

The chain couples TRBV12-5 to TRBJ1-1; D is ambiguous. V gave up 1 base and J gave up 1 base, with 4 bases separating them. The CDR3 has 13 amino acids. CDR1 is LGHNT and CDR2 is FRNRAP in the germline V gene. In DNA, the CDR3 is TGTGCTAGTGGTTTGGGGAGGAACACTGAAGCTTTCTTT. It specifies CASGLGRNTEAFF.

This clone was detected only a few times. This chain connects TRBV7-2 to TRBJ2-3; 10 nucleotides line up with TRBD2. Germline V gene sequence: CDR1 SGHTA, CDR2 FQGNSA. The CDR3 covers 17 residues. J lost 2 bases, V lost 3 bases, and 8 bases had no gene match. The CDR3 nucleotides are TGTGCCAGCAGCTTGAAGTCAGCGGGGGGGTTCACAGATACGCAGTATTTT. Amino acids: CASSLKSAGGFTDTQYF.

The rearrangement links TRBV9 to TRBJ1-1, with 7 bases that match TRBD1. Looked up from germline, CDR1 is SGDLS and CDR2 is YYNGEE. The CDR3 is 15 residues long. V lost 3 bases to trimming and J lost 5 bases; unmatched junction nucleotides: 10. Here the CDR3 reads CASSGYQTGLTEAFF. The CDR3 nucleotides are TGTGCCAGCAGCGGATATCAGACAGGGCTTACTGAAGCTTTCTTT.

The CDR3 loop is CASSSDRENTEAFF. The CDR3 DNA is TGTGCCAGCAGCAGCGACAGGGAGAACACTGAAGCTTTCTTT. This chain links TRBV5-6 with TRBJ1-1; TRBD1 matches at 7 bases. This CDR3 spans 14 amino acids. The ends lost 4 bases at V and 1 base at J; junction bases unmatched: 4. Germline CDR1 is SGHDT and CDR2 is YYEEEE.

V gene TRBV2 combines with J gene TRBJ1-5, with TRBD1 as a possible D gene (5 bases). Per the germline V gene, CDR1 is SNHLY and CDR2 is FYNNEI. The V and J ends lost 6 bases and 0 bases respectively, with 15 bases between them. CDR3 length: 16 amino acids. The CDR3 is CASSGRVILSNQPQHF. In DNA, the CDR3 is TGTGCCAGCAGCGGCAGGGTGATCCTTAGCAATCAGCCCCAGCATTTT.

The chain carries TRBV5-1 and TRBJ2-4; 9 bases agree with TRBD1. CDR1 is SGHRS, CDR2 YFSETQ, per germline. This CDR3 region has 14 residues. The J segment lost 4 bases and the V segment lost 4 bases, leaving 3 bases of the junction unmatched. DNA for the CDR3: TGCGCCAGCAGCCCTGGGACAGGGAAAAACATTCAGTACTTC. Protein product: CASSPGTGKNIQYF. Supplemented by reference TRBV5-1 and TRBJ2-4, the full variable domain reads KAGVTQTPRYLIKTRGQQVTLSCSPISGHRSVSWYQQTPGQGLQFLFEYFSETQRNKGNFPGRFSGRQFSNSRSEMNVSTLELGDSALYLCASSPGTGKNIQYFGAGTRLSVL.